The 23 T cell receptor beta chains below all came from one sample that was sequenced in a study of shared clonotypes between healthy human individuals. Sequenced by immunoSEQ multiplex PCR; TCRdb stores in-frame clones only, minus some. The sample records 1 million to 1.3 million clones, 78% being singletons. The sample taken for sequencing was memory CD4+ T cells from PBMCs. Subset described: CD45RA-negative fraction. These TCRs come from a man aged 18 to 30 in good health. Some clones in this sample may be carry-over from other donors' samples.

This CDR3 is CASRGQGQYNSPLHF. For the CDR3, the DNA is TGTGCCAGCAGGGGACAGGGACAATATAATTCACCCCTCCACTTT. The V and J genes are TRBV28 and TRBJ1-6; 9 bases agree with TRBD1. Germline CDR1 reads MDHEN; CDR2 reads SYDVKM. The ends lost 6 bases at V and 4 bases at J; junction bases unmatched: 4. The CDR3 spans 15 residues. The full variable domain, with the rest looked up from reference TRBV28 and TRBJ1-6, is DVKVTQSSRYLVKRTGEKVFLECVQDMDHENMFWYRQDPGLGLRLIYFSYDVKMKEKGDIPEGYSVSREKKERFSLILESASTNQTSMYLCASRGQGQYNSPLHFGNGTRLTVT.

This chain joins TRBV25-1 and TRBJ2-7, with 9 bases lining up with TRBD2. Germline V gene lookup returns CDR1 MGHDK and CDR2 SYGVNS. J lost 2 bases, V lost 4 bases, and 9 bases had no gene match. This CDR3 has 16 residues. Here the CDR3 DNA reads TGTGCCAGCAGTGGACAGCGGAAGCGGGGGGCCTACGAGCAGTACTTC. Amino acid sequence: CASSGQRKRGAYEQYF.

The chain combines TRBV9 with TRBJ1-2, with D maybe TRBD1 (5 bases). The CDR3 contains 14 residues. V lost 4 bases and J lost 5, with 15 bases in between. Per germline, CDR1 SGDLS and CDR2 YYNGEE. CDR3 loop: CASSPAGAEYGYTF. DNA for the CDR3: TGTGCCAGCAGCCCCGCCGGGGCGGAATATGGCTACACCTTC. Full variable domain (outside the CDR3, taken from reference TRBV9 and TRBJ1-2): DSGVTQTPKHLITATGQRVTLRCSPRSGDLSVYWYQQSLDQGLQFLIQYYNGEERAKGNILERFSAQQFPDLHSELNLSSLELGDSALYFCASSPAGAEYGYTFGSGTRLTVV.

The CDR3 region has the DNA TGTGCCAGCACCCGAGGACAGTCCTACGAGCAGTACTTC. Residues: CASTRGQSYEQYF. The rearrangement links TRBV2 to TRBJ2-7; possibly TRBD1 for D (6 bases). The CDR3 is 13 amino acids. Germline loops: CDR1 SNHLY, CDR2 FYNNEI. With 7 bases removed from V and 1 base from J, the gap between germline ends came to 11 bases.

In its sample, this clone was seen once. This specimen includes other DNA sequences encoding the same CDR3. J is TRBJ2-1 and V is TRBV7-7; possibly TRBD1 for D (6 bases). Germline V gene data show CDR1 as SSHAT and CDR2 as FNYEAQ (reference sequence). CDR3 length: 13 residues. Trimming removed 1 base at V and 5 bases at J, with 6 bases between. CDR3 amino acids: CASSLGQDNEQFF. As DNA, the CDR3 is TGTGCCAGCAGCTTAGGACAGGACAATGAGCAGTTCTTC.

The DNA for the CDR3 is TGCGCCAGCAGCCAAGACTGGCGGAGCGGGAGGCAGTATTTT. It encodes CASSQDWRSGRQYF. The chain uses TRBV4-1 and TRBJ2-3, with 8 bases fitting TRBD2. CDR3 length equals 14 residues. Germline trimming cut 0 bases from V and 11 bases from J; bases unmatched to any gene: 7. Germline V lookup: CDR1 MGHRA, CDR2 YSYEKL.

This chain joins TRBV21-1 and TRBJ1-5. TRBV21-1 is marked as a pseudogene. The CDR3 has 16 residues. CDR3 DNA sequence: TGTGCCAGCAGCAAAGCGCGGGCCTTTCGCAATCAGCCCCAGCATTTT. Translated, it gives CASSKARAFRNQPQHF.

This rearrangement joins TRBV5-1 to TRBJ2-5; D perhaps matches TRBD2 (6 bases). CDR1 and CDR2 (germline): SGHRS, YFSETQ. V shed 7 bases and J shed 4 bases, with 14 bases lying between them. The CDR3 has 13 amino acids. CDR3 DNA: TGCGCCAGCGGGCACGGAGGGGTAGAGACCCAGTACTTC. This gives the protein CASGHGGVETQYF.

This clone has a handful of counts. The identical CDR3 is also encoded by other nucleotide sequences in the sample. The chain has TRBV6-5 and TRBJ1-2, with D maybe TRBD1 (5 bases). Germline assignment: CDR1 MNHEY and CDR2 SVGAGI. V was pared by 2 bases and J by 3 bases, with 7 bases between. This CDR3 region has 13 residues. CDR3 DNA: TGTGCCAGCAGTTACCGGGGGTACTATGGCTACACCTTC. Amino acids: CASSYRGYYGYTF.

In its sample, this clone was seen a few times. A far larger clone is one base from this, pointing to a likely read error. Within the sample, other DNA sequences also encode this same CDR3. This chain connects TRBV4-3 to TRBJ1-1; D is possibly TRBD1 (5 bases). The germline V gene encodes CDR1 LGHNA and CDR2 YSLEER. The V end lost 3 bases, the J end lost 5 bases, and 13 bases lay between the germline ends. The CDR3 contains 14 residues. In nucleotides, the CDR3 is TGCGCCAGCAGCCAGGATGAAAGGGGTACTGAAGCTTTCTTT. It yields the protein CASSQDERGTEAFF.

With regard to this clone: A far larger clone differs by one base, so this is likely a read error. The chain links TRBV28 to TRBJ1-5; TRBD1 is a possible D gene (5 bases). The CDR3 sequence is 15 residues long. Germline V gives CDR1 MDHEN, CDR2 SYDVKM. The CDR3 loop is CVSTPSRGLNQPQHF. As DNA, the CDR3 is TGTGTCAGCACCCCGTCGAGGGGTCTCAATCAGCCCCAGCATTTT.

A few counts support this clone. The chain is built from TRBV30 and TRBJ2-1; either TRBD1 or TRBD2 may supply D (6 bases each). The germline V gene has CDR1 GTSNPN and CDR2 SVGIG (reference sequence). V was clipped by 2 bases and J by 8 bases, with 13 bases between them. This CDR3 contains 13 residues. CDR3 protein: CAWSPSGGHEQFF. In DNA, the CDR3 is TGTGCCTGGAGTCCCTCCGGGGGCCATGAGCAGTTCTTC.

The genes are TRBV4-1 and TRBJ1-4; D is ambiguous. Germline assignment: CDR1 MGHRA and CDR2 YSYEKL. This CDR3 has 13 residues. Trimming removed 3 bases from V and 5 bases from J, with 7 bases in between. In DNA, the CDR3 is TGCGCCAGCAGCCAGACACGAAATGAAAAACTGTTTTTT. Its protein product is CASSQTRNEKLFF.

The chain carries TRBV18 and TRBJ2-3, with 13 bases lining up with TRBD2. The CDR3 contains 18 residues. The V gene's germline CDR1 is KGHSH and CDR2 LQKENI. V shed 4 bases and J 1 base; nucleotides not matched to a gene: 8. The CDR3 protein is CASSHNTGLAGGTDTQYF. CDR3 nucleotides: TGTGCCAGCTCACACAATACAGGACTAGCGGGGGGCACAGATACGCAGTATTTT.

The CDR3 region has the DNA TGTGCCTGGAGTGTAGACAGGGGGGTTTATGGCTACACCTTC. Amino acids: CAWSVDRGVYGYTF. The chain employs TRBV30 and TRBJ1-2; the match to TRBD1 covers 9 bases. The germline CDR1 and CDR2 sequences are GTSNPN and SVGIG (reference sequence). The junction had 4 bases not matched to a gene; V was cut back by 0 bases and J by 5 bases. The length of the CDR3 is 14 residues.

This rearrangement joins TRBV19 to TRBJ2-5; no clear D. V was trimmed by 3 bases and J by 4 bases, leaving 18 bases between them. Germline V CDR1 and CDR2: LNHDA, SQIVND (reference sequence). The CDR3 is 16 residues long. CDR3 DNA: TGTGCCAGTAGTATCAGCAGGTCCTCAGAAAGAGAGACCCAGTACTTC. Translating gives CASSISRSSERETQYF.

This rearrangement joins TRBV2 to TRBJ1-5; tentatively, D is TRBD1 (5 bases). The CDR3 runs 15 residues. In germline, CDR1 is SNHLY, CDR2 FYNNEI. Trimming removed 6 bases at V and 5 bases at J, with 17 bases between. The chain's CDR3 is CASSADSGAYQPQHF. The CDR3 bases are TGTGCCAGCAGCGCAGACAGCGGCGCCTATCAGCCCCAGCATTTT.

The chain carries TRBV30 and TRBJ2-5; 10 bases agree with TRBD2. This CDR3 has 14 amino acids. Trimming at V came to 0 bases and at J to 3 bases, leaving 1 base not matched to a gene. Per germline, CDR1 GTSNPN and CDR2 SVGIG (reference sequence). This CDR3 reads CAWSVLAGEETQYF. CDR3 nucleotide sequence: TGTGCCTGGAGTGTTCTAGCGGGAGAAGAGACCCAGTACTTC.

This clone has only a few counts. V and J are TRBV29-1 and TRBJ1-2, with D possibly TRBD1 on 6 matching bases. The CDR3 extends over 13 amino acids. CDR1 is SQVTM, CDR2 ANQGSEA, per germline. V dropped 7 bases and J dropped 5 bases, with 17 bases sitting between them. CDR3 sequence: CSAGGSLGYGYTF. The CDR3 DNA is TGCAGCGCGGGGGGCAGCCTAGGGTATGGCTACACCTTC.

This chain uses TRBV2 with TRBJ1-4; 10 bases match TRBD1. The length of the CDR3 is 14 residues. Germline trimming cut 8 bases from V and 6 bases from J; bases unmatched to any gene: 6. Per the germline V gene, CDR1 is SNHLY and CDR2 is FYNNEI. CDR3 protein: CASDRGLDHEKLFF. For the CDR3, the DNA is TGTGCCAGCGACAGGGGGCTCGATCATGAAAAACTGTTTTTT.

The rearrangement links TRBV27 to TRBJ2-2, with 10 positions matching TRBD2. The CDR3 is made up of 17 amino acids. With 3 bases clipped from V and 4 bases from J, the junction kept 8 bases outside the gene matches. Germline CDR1 is MNHEY and CDR2 is SMNVEV (reference sequence). In DNA form, the CDR3 reads TGTGCCAGCAGTTTTCGTGGGAGCGGGAGGGGCACCGGGGAGCTGTTTTTT. Translated, it gives CASSFRGSGRGTGELFF.

The chain recombines TRBV5-1 with TRBJ1-6; the match to TRBD1 covers 7 bases. Germline assignment: CDR1 SGHRS and CDR2 YFSETQ. With V trimmed by 7 bases and J by 6 bases, 7 bases remained unmatched. This CDR3 has 14 amino acids. CDR3 loop: CASRSRDSNSPLHF. In DNA, the CDR3 is TGCGCCAGCCGATCCCGGGACAGTAATTCACCCCTCCACTTT.

This clone was counted a few times. The chain employs TRBV9 and TRBJ2-3; TRBD2 agrees at 9 bases. The V gene's germline CDR1 is SGDLS and CDR2 YYNGEE. J lost 6 bases, V lost 0 bases, and 8 bases had no gene match. The CDR3 is made up of 16 amino acids. CDR3 sequence reads: CASSVGSSGSMDTQYF. In DNA form, the CDR3 reads TGTGCCAGCAGCGTAGGCAGTAGCGGGAGTATGGATACGCAGTATTTT.